This record concerns one TCR beta chain sequence. No antigen is known for it. This sample was included in a study of response to subunit inactivated influenza vaccine. The CDR3 sequence is 15 residues long. Germline loops: CDR1 MGHRA, CDR2 YSYEKL. Deletions cut 2 bases from V and 3 bases from J, with 8 bases between. Findings and caveats of the study: It was suggested by the authors that few new T cells are recruited by each seasonal influenza vaccination.

TCRdb re-analysed the RT-PCR reads in MiXCR, keeping a single row per CDR3 protein. The sample lists 550,000 to 800,000 distinct CDR3 sequences, 11% to 15% seen once, with 6.5% to 8.5% in the top ten. The V and J genes are TRBV4-1 and TRBJ1-6; D remains ambiguous. The sample in question was PBMCs from blood, obtained roughly 15 days before vaccination. This sequence originates from a man aged 45 to 65 who received an inactivated influenza vaccine. The CDR3 region is CASSQRWDYNSPLHF. The CDR3 nucleotides read TGCGCCAGCAGCCAACGTTGGGACTATAATTCACCCCTCCACTTT.